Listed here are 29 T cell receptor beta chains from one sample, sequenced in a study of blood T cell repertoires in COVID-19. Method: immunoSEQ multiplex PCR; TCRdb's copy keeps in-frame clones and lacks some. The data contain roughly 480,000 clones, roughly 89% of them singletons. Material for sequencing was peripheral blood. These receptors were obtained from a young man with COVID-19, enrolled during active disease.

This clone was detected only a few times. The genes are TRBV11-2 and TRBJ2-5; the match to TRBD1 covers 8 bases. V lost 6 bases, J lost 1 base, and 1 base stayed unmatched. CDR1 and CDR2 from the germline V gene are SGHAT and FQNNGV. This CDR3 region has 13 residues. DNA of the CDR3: TGTGCCAGCAGAACAGGGGGCCAAGAGACCCAGTACTTC. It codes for CASRTGGQETQYF.

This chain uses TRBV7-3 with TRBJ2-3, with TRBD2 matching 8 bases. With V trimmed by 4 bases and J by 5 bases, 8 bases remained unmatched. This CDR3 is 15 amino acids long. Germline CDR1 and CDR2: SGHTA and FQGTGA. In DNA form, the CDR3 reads TGTGCCAGCAGCTATACGGGAGGGCCGGGAGATACGCAGTATTTT. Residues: CASSYTGGPGDTQYF.

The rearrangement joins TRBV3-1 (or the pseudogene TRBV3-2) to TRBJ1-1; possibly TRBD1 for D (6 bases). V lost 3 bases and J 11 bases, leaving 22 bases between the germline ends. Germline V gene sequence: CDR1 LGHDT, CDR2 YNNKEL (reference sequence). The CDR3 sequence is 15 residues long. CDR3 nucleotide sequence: TGTGCCAGCAGCCAGTCCGGGACACGGAAATTGGGGGCTTTCTTT. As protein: CASSQSGTRKLGAFF.

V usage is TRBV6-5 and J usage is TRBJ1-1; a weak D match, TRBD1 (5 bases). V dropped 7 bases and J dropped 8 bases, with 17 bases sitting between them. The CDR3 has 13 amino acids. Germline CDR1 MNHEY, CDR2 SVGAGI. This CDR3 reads CASKSVLDREAFF. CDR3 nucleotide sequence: TGTGCCAGCAAGTCCGTACTCGACAGAGAAGCTTTCTTT.

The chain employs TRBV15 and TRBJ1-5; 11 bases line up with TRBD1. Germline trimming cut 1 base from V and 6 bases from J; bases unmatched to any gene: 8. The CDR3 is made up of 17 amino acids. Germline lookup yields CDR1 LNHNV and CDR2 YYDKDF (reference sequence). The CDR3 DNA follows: TGTGCCACCAGCAGAGGTGGGGGGACAGGGGGATTTCAGCCCCAGCATTTT. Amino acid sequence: CATSRGGGTGGFQPQHF.

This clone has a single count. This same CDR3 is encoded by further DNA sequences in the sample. CDR3: CASSYPGDTGELFF. CDR3 DNA sequence: TGTGCCAGCAGTTACCCCGGGGACACCGGGGAGCTGTTTTTT. This chain connects TRBV6-5 to TRBJ2-2; TRBD2 is a possible D gene (5 bases). The CDR3 is 14 amino acids. CDR1 and CDR2 from the germline V gene are MNHEY and SVGAGI. The V end was cut by 2 bases, the J end by 3 bases, with 7 bases between.

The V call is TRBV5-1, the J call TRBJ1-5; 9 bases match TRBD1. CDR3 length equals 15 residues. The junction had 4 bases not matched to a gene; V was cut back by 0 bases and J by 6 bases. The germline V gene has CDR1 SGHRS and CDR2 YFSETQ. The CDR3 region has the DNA TGCGCCAGCAGCTTGGGACAGGGGGGGACTCAGCCCCAGCATTTT. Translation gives CASSLGQGGTQPQHF.

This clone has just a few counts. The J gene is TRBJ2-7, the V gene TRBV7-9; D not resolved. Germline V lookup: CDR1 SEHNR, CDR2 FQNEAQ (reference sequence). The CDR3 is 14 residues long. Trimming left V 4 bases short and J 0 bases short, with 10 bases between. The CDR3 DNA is TGTGCCAGCAGCTCCCCCCCCAGCTCCTACGAGCAGTACTTC. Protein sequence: CASSSPPSSYEQYF.

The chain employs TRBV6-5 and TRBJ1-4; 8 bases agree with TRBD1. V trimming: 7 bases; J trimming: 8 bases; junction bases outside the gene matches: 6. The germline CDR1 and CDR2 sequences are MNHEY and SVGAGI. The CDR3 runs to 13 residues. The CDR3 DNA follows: TGTGCCAGCACGGACAGGGTAGGGGAAAAACTGTTTTTT. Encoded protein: CASTDRVGEKLFF.

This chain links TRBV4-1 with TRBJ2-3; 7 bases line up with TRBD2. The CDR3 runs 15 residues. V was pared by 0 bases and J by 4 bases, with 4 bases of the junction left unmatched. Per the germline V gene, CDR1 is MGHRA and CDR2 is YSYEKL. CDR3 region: CASSQDVGRADTQYF. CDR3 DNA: TGCGCCAGCAGCCAAGATGTGGGGAGGGCAGATACGCAGTATTTT.

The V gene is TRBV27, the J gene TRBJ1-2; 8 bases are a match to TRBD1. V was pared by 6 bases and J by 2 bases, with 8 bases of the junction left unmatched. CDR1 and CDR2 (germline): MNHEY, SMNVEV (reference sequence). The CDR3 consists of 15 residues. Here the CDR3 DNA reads TGTGCCAGCAGCCGAAGGGACAGGACGAACTATGGCTACACCTTC. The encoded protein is CASSRRDRTNYGYTF.

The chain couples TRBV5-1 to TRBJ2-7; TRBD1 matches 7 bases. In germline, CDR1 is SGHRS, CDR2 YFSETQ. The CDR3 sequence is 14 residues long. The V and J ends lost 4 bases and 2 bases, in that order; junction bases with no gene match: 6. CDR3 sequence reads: CASSPEDRPYEQYF. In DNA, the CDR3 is TGCGCCAGCAGCCCAGAGGACAGGCCCTACGAGCAGTACTTC.

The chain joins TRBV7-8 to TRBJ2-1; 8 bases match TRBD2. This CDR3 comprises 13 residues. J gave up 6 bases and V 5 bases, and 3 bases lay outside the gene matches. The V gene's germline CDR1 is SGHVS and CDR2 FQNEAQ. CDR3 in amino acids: CASSDGLANEQFF. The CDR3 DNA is TGTGCCAGCAGCGACGGACTAGCCAATGAGCAGTTCTTC. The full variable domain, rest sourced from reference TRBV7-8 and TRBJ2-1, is GAGVSQSPRYKVAKRGQDVALRCDPISGHVSLFWYQQALGQGPEFLTYFQNEAQLDKSGLPSDRFFAERPEGSVSTLKIQRTQQEDSAVYLCASSDGLANEQFFGPGTRLTVL.

As DNA, the CDR3 is TGTGCCAGCAGCTTCGGCGGGGTCGTGGCGACAGATACGCAGTATTTT. This sequence encodes CASSFGGVVATDTQYF. V and J are TRBV13 and TRBJ2-3, with D tentatively TRBD2 (6 bases). The V end lost 3 bases, the J end lost 3 bases, and 16 bases lay between the germline ends. The CDR3 is 16 amino acids. The V gene's germline CDR1 is PRHDT and CDR2 FYEKMQ (reference sequence). Variable domain in full (rest from reference TRBV13 and TRBJ2-3): AAGVIQSPRHLIKEKRETATLKCYPIPRHDTVYWYQQGPGQDPQFLISFYEKMQSDKGSIPDRFSAQQFSDYHSELNMSSLELGDSALYFCASSFGGVVATDTQYFGPGTRLTVL.

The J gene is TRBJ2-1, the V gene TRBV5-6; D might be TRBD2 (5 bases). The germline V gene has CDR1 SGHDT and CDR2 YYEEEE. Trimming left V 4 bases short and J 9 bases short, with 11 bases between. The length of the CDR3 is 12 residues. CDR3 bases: TGTGCCAGCAGCGCAGCGGCTGCTGAGCAGTTCTTC. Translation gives CASSAAAAEQFF.

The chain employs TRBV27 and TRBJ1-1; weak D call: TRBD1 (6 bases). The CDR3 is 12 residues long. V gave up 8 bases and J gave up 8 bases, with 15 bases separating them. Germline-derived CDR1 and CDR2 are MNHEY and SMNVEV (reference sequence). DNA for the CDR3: TGTGCCAGCGTGGCGGGGGCCGGAGAAGCTTTCTTT. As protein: CASVAGAGEAFF.

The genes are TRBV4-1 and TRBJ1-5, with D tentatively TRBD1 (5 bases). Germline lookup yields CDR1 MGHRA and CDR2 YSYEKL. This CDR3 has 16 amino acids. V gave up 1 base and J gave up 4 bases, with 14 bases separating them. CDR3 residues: CASSQVTAAGNQPQHF. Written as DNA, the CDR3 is TGCGCCAGCAGCCAAGTTACGGCGGCAGGGAATCAGCCCCAGCATTTT.

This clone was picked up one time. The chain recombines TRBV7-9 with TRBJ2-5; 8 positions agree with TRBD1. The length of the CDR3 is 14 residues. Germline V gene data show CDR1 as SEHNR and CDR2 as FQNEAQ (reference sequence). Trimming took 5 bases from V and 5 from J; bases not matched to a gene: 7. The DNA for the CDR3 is TGTGCCAGCAGCCGGGACAGGCGTTGGGAGACCCAGTACTTC. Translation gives CASSRDRRWETQYF.

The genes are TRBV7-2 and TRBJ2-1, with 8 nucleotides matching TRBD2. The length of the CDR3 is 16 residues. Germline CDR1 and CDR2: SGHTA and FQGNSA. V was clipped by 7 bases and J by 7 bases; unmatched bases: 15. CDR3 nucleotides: TGTGCCAGCACCCCCGGCTGGAGCGGGAGAGGGAATGAGCAGTTCTTC. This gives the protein CASTPGWSGRGNEQFF. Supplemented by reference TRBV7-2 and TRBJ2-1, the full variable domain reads GAGVSQSPSNKVTEKGKDVELRCDPISGHTALYWYRQSLGQGLEFLIYFQGNSAPDKSGLPSDRFSAERTGGSVSTLTIQRTQQEDSAVYLCASTPGWSGRGNEQFFGPGTRLTVL.

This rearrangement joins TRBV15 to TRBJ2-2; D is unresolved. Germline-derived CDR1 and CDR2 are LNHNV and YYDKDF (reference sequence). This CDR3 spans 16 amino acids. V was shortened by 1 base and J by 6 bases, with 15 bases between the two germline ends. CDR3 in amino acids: CATSRARHSLSGELFF. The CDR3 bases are TGTGCCACCAGCAGAGCTCGGCACAGCCTCTCCGGGGAGCTGTTTTTT. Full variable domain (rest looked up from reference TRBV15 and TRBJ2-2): DAMVIQNPRYQVTQFGKPVTLSCSQTLNHNVMYWYQQKSSQAPKLLFHYYDKDFNNEADTPDNFQSRRPNTSFCFLDIRSPGLGDTAMYLCATSRARHSLSGELFFGEGSRLTVL.

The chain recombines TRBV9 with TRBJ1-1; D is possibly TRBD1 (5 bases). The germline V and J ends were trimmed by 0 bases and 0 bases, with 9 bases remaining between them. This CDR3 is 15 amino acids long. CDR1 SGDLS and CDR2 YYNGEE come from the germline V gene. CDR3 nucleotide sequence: TGTGCCAGCAGCGTAGCTACAGGTTTGAACACTGAAGCTTTCTTT. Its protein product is CASSVATGLNTEAFF.

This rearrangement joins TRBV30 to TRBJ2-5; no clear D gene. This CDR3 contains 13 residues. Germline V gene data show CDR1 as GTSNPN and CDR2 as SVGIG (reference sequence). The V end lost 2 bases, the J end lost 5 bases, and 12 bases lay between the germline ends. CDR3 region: CAWSSDSLETQYF. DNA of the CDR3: TGTGCCTGGAGTTCTGACTCGTTGGAGACCCAGTACTTC.

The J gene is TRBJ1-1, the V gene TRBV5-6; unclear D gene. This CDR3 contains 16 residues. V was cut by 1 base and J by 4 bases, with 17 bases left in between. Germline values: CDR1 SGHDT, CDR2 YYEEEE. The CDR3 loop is CASSLLDGGLGTEAFF. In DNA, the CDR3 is TGTGCCAGCAGCTTGTTAGATGGAGGATTGGGCACTGAAGCTTTCTTT.

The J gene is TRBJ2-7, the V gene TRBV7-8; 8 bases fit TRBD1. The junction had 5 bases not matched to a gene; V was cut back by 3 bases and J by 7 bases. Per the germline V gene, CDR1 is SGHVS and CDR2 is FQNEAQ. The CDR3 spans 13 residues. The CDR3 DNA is TGTGCCAGCAGCTTCCGGACAGGGCGAGAGCAGTACTTC. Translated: CASSFRTGREQYF.

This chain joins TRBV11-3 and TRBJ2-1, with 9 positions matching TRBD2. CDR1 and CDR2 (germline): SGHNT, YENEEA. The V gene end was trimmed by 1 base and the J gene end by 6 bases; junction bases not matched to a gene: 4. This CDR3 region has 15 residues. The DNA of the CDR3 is TGTGCCAGCAGCTTAGGGGTAGCGGGGGCCAATGAGCAGTTCTTC. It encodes CASSLGVAGANEQFF.

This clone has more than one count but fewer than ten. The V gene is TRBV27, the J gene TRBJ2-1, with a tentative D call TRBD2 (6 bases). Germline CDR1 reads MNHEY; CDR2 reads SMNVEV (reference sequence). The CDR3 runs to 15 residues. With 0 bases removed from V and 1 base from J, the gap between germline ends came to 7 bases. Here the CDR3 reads CASSLSSGSYNEQFF. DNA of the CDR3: TGTGCCAGCAGTTTATCTAGCGGATCCTACAATGAGCAGTTCTTC.

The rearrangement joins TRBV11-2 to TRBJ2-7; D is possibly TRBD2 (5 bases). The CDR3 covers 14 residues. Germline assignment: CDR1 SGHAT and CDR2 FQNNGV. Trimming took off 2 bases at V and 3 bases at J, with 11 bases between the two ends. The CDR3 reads CASSLRAAGYEQYF. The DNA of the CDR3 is TGTGCCAGCAGCTTAAGGGCGGCGGGCTACGAGCAGTACTTC.

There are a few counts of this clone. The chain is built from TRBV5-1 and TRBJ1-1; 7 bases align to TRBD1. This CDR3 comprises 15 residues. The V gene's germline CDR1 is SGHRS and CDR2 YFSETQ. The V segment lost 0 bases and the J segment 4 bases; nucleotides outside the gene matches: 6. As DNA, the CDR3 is TGCGCCAGCAGCTTGGAGGAGGGGGCGGCCACTGAAGCTTTCTTT. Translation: CASSLEEGAATEAFF.

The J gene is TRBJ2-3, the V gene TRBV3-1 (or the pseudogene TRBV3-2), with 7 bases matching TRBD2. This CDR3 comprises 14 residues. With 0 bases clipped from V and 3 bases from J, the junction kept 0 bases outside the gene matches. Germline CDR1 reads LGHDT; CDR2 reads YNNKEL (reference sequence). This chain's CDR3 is CASSQELATDTQYF. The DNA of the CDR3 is TGTGCCAGCAGCCAAGAACTAGCGACAGATACGCAGTATTTT.